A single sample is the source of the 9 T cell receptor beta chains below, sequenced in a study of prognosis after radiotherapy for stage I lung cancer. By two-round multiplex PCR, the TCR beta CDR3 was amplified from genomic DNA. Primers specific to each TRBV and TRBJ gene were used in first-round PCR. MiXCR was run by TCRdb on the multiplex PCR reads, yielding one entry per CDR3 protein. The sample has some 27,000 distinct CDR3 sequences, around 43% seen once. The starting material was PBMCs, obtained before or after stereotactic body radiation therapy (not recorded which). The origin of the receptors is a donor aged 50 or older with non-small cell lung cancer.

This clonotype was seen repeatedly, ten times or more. The DNA for the CDR3 is TGCAGTGCGCCAGAATGGGCGGACAATCAGCCCCAGCATTTT. Residues: CSAPEWADNQPQHF. This chain connects TRBV20-1 to TRBJ1-5, with D uncertain. The V gene's germline CDR1 is DFQATT and CDR2 SNEGSKA (reference sequence). This CDR3 comprises 14 residues. V shed 6 bases and J shed 3 bases, with 15 bases lying between them.

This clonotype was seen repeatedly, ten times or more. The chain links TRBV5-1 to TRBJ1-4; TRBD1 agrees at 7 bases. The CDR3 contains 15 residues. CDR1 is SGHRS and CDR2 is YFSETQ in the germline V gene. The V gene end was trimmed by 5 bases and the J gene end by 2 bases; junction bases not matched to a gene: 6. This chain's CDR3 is CASRQGQTTNEKLFF. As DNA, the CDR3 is TGCGCCAGCAGACAGGGACAGACCACTAATGAAAAACTGTTTTTT.

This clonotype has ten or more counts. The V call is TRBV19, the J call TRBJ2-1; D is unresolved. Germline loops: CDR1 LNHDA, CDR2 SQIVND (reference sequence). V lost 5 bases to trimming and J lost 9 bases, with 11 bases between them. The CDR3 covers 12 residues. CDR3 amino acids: CASSQQFGEQFF. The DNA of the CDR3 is TGTGCCAGTAGTCAACAATTCGGTGAGCAGTTCTTC.

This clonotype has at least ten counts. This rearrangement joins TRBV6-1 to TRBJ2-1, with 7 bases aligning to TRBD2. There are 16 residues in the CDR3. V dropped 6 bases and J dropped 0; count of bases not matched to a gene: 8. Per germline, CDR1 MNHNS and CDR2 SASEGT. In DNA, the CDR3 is TGTGCCAGCAGGGATAGCGGGTCGAGCTCCTACAATGAGCAGTTCTTC. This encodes CASRDSGSSSYNEQFF.

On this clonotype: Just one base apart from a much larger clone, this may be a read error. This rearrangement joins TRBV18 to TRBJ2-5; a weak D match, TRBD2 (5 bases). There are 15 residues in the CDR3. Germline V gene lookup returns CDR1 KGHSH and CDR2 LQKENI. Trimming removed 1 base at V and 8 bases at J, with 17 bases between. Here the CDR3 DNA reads TGTGCCAGCTCACCACTGAGCTCTCCCCGGGATACCCAGTACTTC. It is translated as CASSPLSSPRDTQYF.

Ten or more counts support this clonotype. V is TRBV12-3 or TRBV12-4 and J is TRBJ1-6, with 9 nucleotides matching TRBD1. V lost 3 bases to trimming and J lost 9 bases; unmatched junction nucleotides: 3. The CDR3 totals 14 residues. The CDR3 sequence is CASSFGQGRSPLHF. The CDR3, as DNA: TGTGCCAGCAGTTTTGGACAGGGGCGTTCACCCCTCCACTTT.

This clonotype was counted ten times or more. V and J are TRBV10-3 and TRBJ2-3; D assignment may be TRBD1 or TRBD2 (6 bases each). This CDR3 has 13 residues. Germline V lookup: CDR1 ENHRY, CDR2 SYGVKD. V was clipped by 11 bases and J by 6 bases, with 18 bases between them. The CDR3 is CALGLGGRDTQYF. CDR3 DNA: TGTGCCCTTGGGCTGGGGGGCCGTGATACGCAGTATTTT.

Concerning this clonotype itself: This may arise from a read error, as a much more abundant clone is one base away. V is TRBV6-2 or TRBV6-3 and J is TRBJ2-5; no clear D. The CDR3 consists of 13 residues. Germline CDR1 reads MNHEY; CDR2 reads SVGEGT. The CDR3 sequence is CVSQDQPQETQYF. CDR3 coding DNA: TGTGTCAGCCAGGATCAGCCTCAAGAGACCCAGTACTTC.

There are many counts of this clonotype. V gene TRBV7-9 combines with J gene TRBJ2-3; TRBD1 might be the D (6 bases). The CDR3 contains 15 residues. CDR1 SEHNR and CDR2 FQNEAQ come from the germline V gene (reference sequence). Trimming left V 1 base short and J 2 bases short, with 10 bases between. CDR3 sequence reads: CASSLGQGTTDTQYF. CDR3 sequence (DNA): TGTGCCAGCAGCTTAGGGCAGGGGACCACAGATACGCAGTATTTT.